Listed below are T cell receptor beta chains from one sample, sequenced in a study of blood T cell repertoires in COVID-19. Some clones are missing from TCRdb's copy, which holds only in-frame ones; the method was immunoSEQ multiplex PCR. This sample has roughly 180,000 clones; around 74% occur once, and the top ten carry around 8.1%. The sample consisted of peripheral blood. These receptors were collected from an older woman with COVID-19, enrolled during active disease. Each CDR3 is given with its conserved first and last residue. The D gene is left open where the match is weak. The size entry is marked missing in some rows and otherwise reads once, few, many or a size class.

NA TRBJ2-1 NA TRBV9 CASTPRGDSYNEQFF TGTGCCAGCACCCCCCGCGGGGACTCCTACAATGAGCAGTTCTTC
NA TRBJ2-1 NA TRBV29-1 CSGKTGWNEQFF TGCAGCGGGAAGACAGGCTGGAATGAGCAGTTCTTC
NA TRBJ2-7 TRBD1 TRBV27 CASRPDRAHEQYF TGTGCCAGCAGACCGGACAGGGCCCACGAGCAGTACTTC
NA TRBJ2-5 TRBD2 TRBV28 CASSLRAGGAGETQYF TGTGCCAGCAGTTTAAGGGCGGGGGGCGCGGGTGAGACCCAGTACTTC
NA TRBJ2-1 TRBD2 TRBV7-9 CASSSGGSYNEQFF TGTGCCAGCAGCAGCGGGGGCTCCTACAATGAGCAGTTCTTC
NA TRBJ2-5 NA TRBV28 CASSKGGQETQYF TGTGCCAGCAGCAAAGGGGGACAAGAGACCCAGTACTTC
NA TRBJ2-1 TRBD1 TRBV5-4 CASSSRTGWSGEQFF TGTGCCAGCAGCTCCCGGACAGGGTGGTCGGGTGAGCAGTTCTTC
NA TRBJ1-1 NA TRBV19 CASKEGGLKTEAFF TGTGCCAGTAAGGAGGGTGGATTGAAAACTGAAGCTTTCTTT
NA TRBJ2-2 TRBD2 TRBV27 CASSSSGRVGVGTGELFF TGTGCCAGCAGTTCTAGCGGGAGAGTTGGGGTCGGCACCGGGGAGCTGTTTTTT
once TRBJ1-2 NA TRBV3-1/TRBV3-2 CASSPHSTDGGYTF TGTGCCAGCAGCCCGCACTCGACAGACGGCGGCTACACCTTC
NA TRBJ2-2 NA TRBV18 CASSPLVGAETGELFF TGTGCCAGCTCACCACTGGTGGGGGCTGAAACCGGGGAGCTGTTTTTT
once TRBJ2-5 NA TRBV19 CASNSLGPQETQYF TGTGCCAGTAACTCACTAGGGCCACAAGAGACCCAGTACTTC
NA TRBJ2-3 TRBD2 TRBV5-1 CASSLAPGLSGADTQYF TGCGCCAGCAGCCTAGCCCCGGGACTATCCGGGGCAGATACGCAGTATTTT
NA TRBJ2-5 TRBD1 TRBV5-1 CASSLPWDRGQTQYF TGCGCCAGCAGCTTGCCCTGGGACAGGGGACAGACCCAGTACTTC
once TRBJ1-1 TRBD1 TRBV29-1 CSAIGDRGTEAFF TGCAGCGCCATAGGGGACAGGGGCACTGAAGCTTTCTTT
NA TRBJ2-2 TRBD2 TRBV5-5 CASSLGLAGGNTGELFF TGTGCCAGCAGCTTGGGACTAGCGGGGGGCAACACCGGGGAGCTGTTTTTT
NA TRBJ2-1 TRBD2 TRBV27 CASSLRVEAGITYNEQFF TGTGCCAGCAGTTTAAGGGTCGAAGCGGGGATCACCTACAATGAGCAGTTCTTC
few TRBJ1-1 TRBD1 TRBV3-1/TRBV3-2 CASSPLDRGLAFF TGTGCCAGCAGCCCCCTCGACAGGGGATTGGCTTTCTTT
NA TRBJ2-1 TRBD2 TRBV4-1 CASSQLAGGSREQFF TGCGCCAGCAGCCAACTAGCGGGGGGTAGCCGTGAGCAGTTCTTC
NA TRBJ2-1 NA TRBV4-3 CASSGGSSYNEQFF TGCGCCAGCAGCGGGGGGAGCTCCTACAATGAGCAGTTCTTC
NA TRBJ1-2 TRBD1 TRBV28 CASSPGQGLYGYTF TGTGCCAGCAGCCCGGGACAGGGCCTCTATGGCTACACCTTC
NA TRBJ1-3 TRBD1 TRBV4-1 CASSQEGATTGGLGNTIYF TGCGCCAGCAGCCAAGAGGGTGCGACGACAGGGGGTTTGGGAAACACCATATATTTT
NA TRBJ2-2 TRBD2 TRBV7-7 CASSPSGAALPGELFF TGTGCTAGCAGCCCAAGCGGGGCCGCCCTCCCCGGGGAGCTGTTTTTT
NA TRBJ2-3 TRBD2 TRBV18 CASSPGPVVAGVDTQYF TGTGCCAGCTCACCGGGCCCCGTGGTAGCGGGAGTAGATACGCAGTATTTT
NA TRBJ2-7 TRBD2 TRBV29-1 CSITQWGGSEQYF TGCAGCATTACTCAGTGGGGAGGGAGCGAGCAGTACTTC
NA TRBJ2-3 TRBD2 TRBV9 CASSVSGTSTDTQYF TGTGCCAGCAGCGTTAGCGGGACTAGCACAGATACGCAGTATTTT
NA TRBJ2-2 TRBD2 TRBV30 CAWSTLAVGELFF TGTGCCTGGAGCACCCTAGCGGTCGGGGAGCTGTTTTTT
NA TRBJ2-5 TRBD2 TRBV10-2 CASRLKIAGQETQYF TGCGCCAGCAGGCTCAAAATAGCGGGACAAGAGACCCAGTACTTC
NA TRBJ1-1 NA TRBV27 CASRSLGANTEAFF TGTGCCAGCAGATCTTTGGGGGCGAACACTGAAGCTTTCTTT
NA TRBJ2-6 NA TRBV6-1 CASSEVRPGLSGANVLTF TGTGCCAGCAGTGAAGTCCGTCCGGGTCTCTCTGGGGCCAACGTCCTGACTTTC
NA TRBJ1-5 NA TRBV7-3 CASSFPGDHYSNQPQHF TGTGCCAGCAGTTTCCCAGGGGACCATTATAGCAATCAGCCCCAGCATTTT
NA TRBJ2-5 TRBD1 TRBV7-3 CASSPYFTGDQETQYF TGTGCCAGCAGCCCCTACTTTACAGGGGACCAAGAGACCCAGTACTTC
NA TRBJ1-1 NA TRBV5-4 CASSHERRNTEAFF TGTGCCAGCAGCCACGAACGGAGGAACACTGAAGCTTTCTTT
NA TRBJ2-5 NA TRBV29-1 CSGRQGGGETQYF TGCAGCGGAAGACAGGGAGGAGGAGAGACCCAGTACTTC
NA TRBJ2-1 NA TRBV5-4 CASSFTGGNEQFF TGTGCCAGCAGCTTTACCGGCGGAAATGAGCAGTTCTTC
NA TRBJ2-1 NA TRBV5-1 CASSWIGQDNEQFF TGCGCCAGCAGCTGGATTGGGCAGGACAATGAGCAGTTCTTC
NA TRBJ2-7 NA TRBV10-3 CAIRPRTPSSYEQYF TGTGCCATCCGCCCCCGGACACCGAGCTCCTACGAGCAGTACTTC
NA TRBJ1-1 TRBD1 TRBV10-3 CAISEPGTGRNIAFF TGTGCCATCAGTGAGCCGGGGACAGGCCGGAATATAGCTTTCTTT
NA TRBJ1-3 TRBD1 TRBV7-9 CASSPGTGGPTGNTIYF TGTGCCAGCAGCCCCGGGACAGGGGGCCCCACTGGAAACACCATATATTTT
NA TRBJ1-3 NA TRBV5-1 CASSLNVEGNTIYF TGCGCCAGCAGCTTGAATGTCGAGGGAAACACCATATATTTT
NA TRBJ1-6 NA TRBV20-1 CSASFQGGEGSPLHF TGCAGTGCTAGTTTTCAGGGAGGCGAAGGTTCACCCCTCCACTTT
NA TRBJ2-3 NA TRBV4-1 CASSQDRDTIVTDTQYF TGCGCCAGCAGCCAAGATCGGGACACGATCGTCACAGATACGCAGTATTTT
NA TRBJ1-6 NA TRBV6-2/TRBV6-3 CASSLLGLLRGSPLHF TGTGCCAGCAGCCTTCTGGGACTCCTCCGGGGTTCACCCCTCCACTTT
NA TRBJ2-3 NA TRBV7-7 CASSLKGNTDTQYF TGTGCTAGCAGCTTAAAGGGGAACACAGATACGCAGTATTTT
once TRBJ1-2 NA TRBV19 CASIQNPLLTGDGYTF TGTGCCAGTATTCAAAACCCCCTCCTGACCGGAGATGGCTACACCTTC
NA TRBJ1-2 NA TRBV20-1 CSAGPGYGYTF TGCAGTGCTGGCCCGGGCTATGGCTACACCTTC
NA TRBJ1-2 NA TRBV19 CASSLHGLANYGYTF TGTGCCAGTAGTCTACACGGGTTAGCTAACTATGGCTACACCTTC
once TRBJ2-1 NA TRBV27 CASSFRGNYNEQFF TGTGCCAGCAGTTTTAGGGGGAACTACAATGAGCAGTTCTTC